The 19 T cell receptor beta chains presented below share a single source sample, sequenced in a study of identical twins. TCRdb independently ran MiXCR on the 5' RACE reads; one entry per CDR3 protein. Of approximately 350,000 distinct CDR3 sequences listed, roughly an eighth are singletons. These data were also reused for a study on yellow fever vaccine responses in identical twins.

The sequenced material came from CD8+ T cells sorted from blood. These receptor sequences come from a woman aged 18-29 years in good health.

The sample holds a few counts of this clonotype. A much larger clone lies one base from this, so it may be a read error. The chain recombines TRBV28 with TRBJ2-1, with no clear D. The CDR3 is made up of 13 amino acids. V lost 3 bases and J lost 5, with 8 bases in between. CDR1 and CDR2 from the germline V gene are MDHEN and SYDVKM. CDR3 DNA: TGTGCCAGCAGTTTCAACAATAACAATGAGCAGTTCTTC. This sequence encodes CASSFNNNNEQFF.

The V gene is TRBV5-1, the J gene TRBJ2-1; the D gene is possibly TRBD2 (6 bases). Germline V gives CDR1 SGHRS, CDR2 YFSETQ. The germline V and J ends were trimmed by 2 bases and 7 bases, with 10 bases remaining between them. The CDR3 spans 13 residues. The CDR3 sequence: CASSFYGGNEQFF. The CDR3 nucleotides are TGCGCCAGCAGCTTTTACGGGGGTAATGAGCAGTTCTTC.

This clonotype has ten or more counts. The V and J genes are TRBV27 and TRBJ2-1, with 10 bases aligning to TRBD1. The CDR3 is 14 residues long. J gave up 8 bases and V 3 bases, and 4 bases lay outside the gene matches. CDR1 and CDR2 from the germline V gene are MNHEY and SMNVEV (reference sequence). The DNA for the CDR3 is TGTGCCAGCAGTTTCAAGACAGGGGGCTATGAGCAGTTCTTC. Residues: CASSFKTGGYEQFF.

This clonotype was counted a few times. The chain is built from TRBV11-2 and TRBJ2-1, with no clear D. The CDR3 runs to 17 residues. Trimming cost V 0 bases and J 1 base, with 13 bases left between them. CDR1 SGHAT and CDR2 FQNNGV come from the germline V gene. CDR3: CASSLEVGKVSYNEQFF. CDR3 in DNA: TGTGCCAGCAGCTTAGAGGTGGGAAAGGTTTCCTACAATGAGCAGTTCTTC.

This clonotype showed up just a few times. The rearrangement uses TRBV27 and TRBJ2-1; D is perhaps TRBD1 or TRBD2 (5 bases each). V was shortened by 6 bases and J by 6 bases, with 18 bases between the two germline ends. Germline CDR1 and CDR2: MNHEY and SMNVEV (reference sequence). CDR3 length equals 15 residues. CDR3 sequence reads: CASSQEIGGTNEQFF. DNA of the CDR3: TGTGCCAGCAGCCAGGAGATTGGGGGAACCAATGAGCAGTTCTTC.

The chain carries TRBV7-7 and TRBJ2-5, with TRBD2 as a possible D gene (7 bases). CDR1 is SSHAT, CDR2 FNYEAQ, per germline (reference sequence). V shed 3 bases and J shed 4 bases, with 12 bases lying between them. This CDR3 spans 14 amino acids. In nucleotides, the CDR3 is TGTGCCAGCAGCTTCAGGGGAGGGACAGAGACCCAGTACTTC. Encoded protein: CASSFRGGTETQYF.

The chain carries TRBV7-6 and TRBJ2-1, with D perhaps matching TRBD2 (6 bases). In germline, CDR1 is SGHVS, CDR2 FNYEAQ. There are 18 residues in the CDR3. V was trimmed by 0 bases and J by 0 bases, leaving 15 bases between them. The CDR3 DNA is TGTGCCAGCAGCTTAGCGCGCGGTAGCGGCCACTCCTACAATGAGCAGTTCTTC. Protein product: CASSLARGSGHSYNEQFF.

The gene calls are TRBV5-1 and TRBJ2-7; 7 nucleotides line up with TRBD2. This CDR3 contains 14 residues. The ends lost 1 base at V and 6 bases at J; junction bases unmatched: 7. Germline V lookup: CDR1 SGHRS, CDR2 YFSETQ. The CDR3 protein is CASSLKAGALEQYF. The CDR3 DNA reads TGCGCCAGCAGCTTGAAGGCGGGAGCCCTCGAGCAGTACTTC.

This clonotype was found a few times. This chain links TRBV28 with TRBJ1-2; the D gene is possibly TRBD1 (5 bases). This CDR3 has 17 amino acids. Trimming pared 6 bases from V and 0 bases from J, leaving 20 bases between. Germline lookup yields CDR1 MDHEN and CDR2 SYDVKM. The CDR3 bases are TGTGCCAGCAGAAGGACACCGACCTTTGGCACTAACTATGGCTACACCTTC. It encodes CASRRTPTFGTNYGYTF.

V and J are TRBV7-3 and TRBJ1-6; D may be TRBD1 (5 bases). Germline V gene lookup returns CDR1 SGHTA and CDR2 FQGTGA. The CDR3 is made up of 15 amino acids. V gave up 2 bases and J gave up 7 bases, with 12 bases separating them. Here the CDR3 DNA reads TGTGCCAGCAGCTTAGTAGGGGCCAGAAATTCACCCCTCCACTTT. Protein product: CASSLVGARNSPLHF.

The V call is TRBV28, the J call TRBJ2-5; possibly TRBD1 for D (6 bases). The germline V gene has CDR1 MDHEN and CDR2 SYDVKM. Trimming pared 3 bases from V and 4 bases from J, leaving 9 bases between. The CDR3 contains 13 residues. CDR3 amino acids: CASSFGRGETQYF. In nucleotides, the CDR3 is TGTGCCAGCAGTTTCGGCAGGGGAGAGACCCAGTACTTC.

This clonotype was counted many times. In DNA form, the CDR3 reads TGCAGCGTTGAAGATAGTGGGCAGGGTTTCTCTGAAGCTTTCTTT. Its protein product is CSVEDSGQGFSEAFF. The V gene is TRBV29-1, the J gene TRBJ1-1, with D possibly being TRBD1 (5 bases). The V end lost 0 bases, the J end lost 6 bases, and 17 bases lay between the germline ends. CDR1 and CDR2 (germline): SQVTM, ANQGSEA. This CDR3 spans 15 amino acids.

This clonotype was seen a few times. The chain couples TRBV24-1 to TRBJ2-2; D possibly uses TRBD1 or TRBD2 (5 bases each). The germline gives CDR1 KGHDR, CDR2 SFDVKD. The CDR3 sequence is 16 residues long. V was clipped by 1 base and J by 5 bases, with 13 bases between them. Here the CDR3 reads CATSDLYGASTGELFF. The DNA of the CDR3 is TGTGCCACCAGTGATTTATACGGGGCGAGTACCGGGGAGCTGTTTTTT.

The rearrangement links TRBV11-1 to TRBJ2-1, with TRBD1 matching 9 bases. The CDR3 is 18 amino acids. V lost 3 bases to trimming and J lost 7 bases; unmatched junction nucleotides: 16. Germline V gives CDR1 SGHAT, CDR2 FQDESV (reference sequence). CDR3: CASSFGSQGAVRANEQFF. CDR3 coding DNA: TGTGCCAGCAGCTTTGGGTCACAGGGGGCTGTCAGGGCGAATGAGCAGTTCTTC.

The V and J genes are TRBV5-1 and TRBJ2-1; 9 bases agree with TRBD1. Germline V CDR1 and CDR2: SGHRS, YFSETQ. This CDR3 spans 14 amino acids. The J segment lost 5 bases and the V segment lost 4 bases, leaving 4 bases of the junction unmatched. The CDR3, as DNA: TGCGCCAGCAGCACAGGGGGCTACAACAATGAGCAGTTCTTC. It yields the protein CASSTGGYNNEQFF.

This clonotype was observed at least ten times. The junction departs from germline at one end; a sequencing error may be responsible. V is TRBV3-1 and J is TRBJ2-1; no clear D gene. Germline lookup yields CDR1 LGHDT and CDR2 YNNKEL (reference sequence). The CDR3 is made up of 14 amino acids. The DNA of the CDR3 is TGTGCCAGCAGCAAAGAGAGTCCCTACAATGAGCAGTTCTTC. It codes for CASSKESPYNEQFF.

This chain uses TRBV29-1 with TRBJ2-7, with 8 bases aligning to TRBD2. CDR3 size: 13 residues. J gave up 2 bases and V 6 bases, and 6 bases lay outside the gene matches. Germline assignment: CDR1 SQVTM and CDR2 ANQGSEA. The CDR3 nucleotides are TGCAGCGTATCACTAGCGGCGGCCTACGAGCAGTACTTC. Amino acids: CSVSLAAAYEQYF.

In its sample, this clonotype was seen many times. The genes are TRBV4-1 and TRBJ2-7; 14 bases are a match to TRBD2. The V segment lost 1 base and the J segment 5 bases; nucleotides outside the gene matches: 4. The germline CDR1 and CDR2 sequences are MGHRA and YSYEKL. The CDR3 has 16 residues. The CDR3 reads CASSQVGGLAGDEQYF. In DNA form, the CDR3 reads TGCGCCAGCAGCCAAGTCGGGGGACTAGCGGGAGACGAGCAGTACTTC.

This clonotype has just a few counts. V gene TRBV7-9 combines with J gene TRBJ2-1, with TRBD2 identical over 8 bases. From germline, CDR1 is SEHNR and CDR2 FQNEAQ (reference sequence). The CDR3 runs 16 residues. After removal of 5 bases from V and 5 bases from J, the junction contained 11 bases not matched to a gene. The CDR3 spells CASSITGTRDDNEQFF. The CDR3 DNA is TGTGCCAGCAGCATAACCGGGACTAGGGACGACAATGAGCAGTTCTTC.